These T cell receptor beta chains were read from a single sample in a study of neurological immune-mediated disorders. One entry per CDR3 protein, called by TCRdb with MiXCR from the 5' RACE reads. The table lists about 21,000 distinct CDR3 sequences, approximately 5.9% of them singletons. Sequencing input: CD8+ T cells from blood. These receptors were obtained from a man younger than 35 in good health. The CDR3 runs from the conserved cysteine through the conserved F or W. The D gene is left open where the match is weak. Size is stated for part of the rows, as once, few or many counts, or as a class when the clone is expanded.

v_call: TRBV5-5
j_call: TRBJ2-7
d_call: TRBD1
clone_size: many
cdr3_nt: TGTGCCAGCAGCCTTGGGACAGGGGGCAACGAGCAGTACTTC
cdr3_aa: CASSLGTGGNEQYF

v_call: TRBV5-6
j_call: TRBJ2-7
d_call: TRBD1
clone_size: many
cdr3_nt: TGTGCCAGCAGCCTTTCCGGGACAGACGCCTACGAGCAGTACTTC
cdr3_aa: CASSLSGTDAYEQYF

v_call: TRBV10-3
j_call: TRBJ2-2
d_call: TRBD2
clone_size: many
cdr3_nt: TGTGCCATCAGTGAGCCGAGCGGGGCCGCGAACACCGGGGAGCTGTTTTTT
cdr3_aa: CAISEPSGAANTGELFF

v_call: TRBV7-6
j_call: TRBJ1-1
d_call: TRBD1
clone_size: many
cdr3_nt: TGTGCCAGCAGCGCCAATCCGGGACAGGGTTTGGGCACTGAAGCTTTCTTT
cdr3_aa: CASSANPGQGLGTEAFF

v_call: TRBV29-1
j_call: TRBJ1-1
d_call: -
clone_size: many
cdr3_nt: TGCAGCGCAACCCCTGGGGGGTACGGCACTGAAGCTTTCTTT
cdr3_aa: CSATPGGYGTEAFF

v_call: TRBV19
j_call: TRBJ1-1
d_call: -
clone_size: many
cdr3_nt: TGTGCCAGTAGTACGACAGGGAACACTGAAGCTTTCTTT
cdr3_aa: CASSTTGNTEAFF

v_call: TRBV7-9
j_call: TRBJ2-1
d_call: -
clone_size: many
cdr3_nt: TGTGCCAGCAGCTTTTGGACGGATCGGGATGAGCAGTTCTTC
cdr3_aa: CASSFWTDRDEQFF

v_call: TRBV14
j_call: TRBJ2-3
d_call: TRBD2
clone_size: many
cdr3_nt: TGTGCCACATCAGGGAGCGGGAATACGCAGTATTTT
cdr3_aa: CATSGSGNTQYF

v_call: TRBV19
j_call: TRBJ2-2
d_call: -
clone_size: many
cdr3_nt: TGTGCCAGCCTTACAGTCACCGGGGAGCTGTTTTTT
cdr3_aa: CASLTVTGELFF

v_call: TRBV4-1
j_call: TRBJ2-2
d_call: TRBD2
clone_size: many
cdr3_nt: TGCGCCAGCAGCCTTAGCGGGGGGGCTCCCGGGGAGCTGTTTTTT
cdr3_aa: CASSLSGGAPGELFF

v_call: TRBV7-9
j_call: TRBJ1-1
d_call: TRBD1
clone_size: many
cdr3_nt: TGTGCCAGCGTTTTGGGTTTCGGGACAGGGAACACTGAAGCTTTCTTT
cdr3_aa: CASVLGFGTGNTEAFF

v_call: TRBV11-1
j_call: TRBJ1-1
d_call: -
clone_size: many
cdr3_nt: TGTGCCAGCAGCCTTGCAGGGAATCGGAACACTGAAGCTTTCTTT
cdr3_aa: CASSLAGNRNTEAFF

v_call: TRBV7-9
j_call: TRBJ2-2
d_call: -
clone_size: many
cdr3_nt: TGTGCCAGGCTACCCGTTTCAGAAGGGACCGGGGAGCTGTTTTTT
cdr3_aa: CARLPVSEGTGELFF

v_call: TRBV7-8
j_call: TRBJ1-1
d_call: -
clone_size: -
cdr3_nt: TGTGCCAGCAGCTTATCCTCCCCTACTAAGGGAGAGACTGAAGCTTTCTTT
cdr3_aa: CASSLSSPTKGETEAFF

v_call: TRBV5-6
j_call: TRBJ1-1
d_call: -
clone_size: many
cdr3_nt: TGTGCCAGCAGCCCGACGAGCGGGAACACTGAAGCTTTCTTT
cdr3_aa: CASSPTSGNTEAFF

v_call: TRBV6-2/TRBV6-3
j_call: TRBJ1-5
d_call: -
clone_size: many
cdr3_nt: TGTGCCAGCAGTTACGGGCAGGCCCATCAGCCCCAGCATTTT
cdr3_aa: CASSYGQAHQPQHF

v_call: TRBV5-1
j_call: TRBJ2-1
d_call: TRBD2
clone_size: many
cdr3_nt: TGCGCCAGCAGCGCTAGCGGGGGGTACAATGAGCAGTTCTTC
cdr3_aa: CASSASGGYNEQFF

v_call: TRBV2
j_call: TRBJ2-1
d_call: -
clone_size: many
cdr3_nt: TGTGCCAGCAGCCGACAGGCCGCCCCCTACAATGAGCAGTTCTTC
cdr3_aa: CASSRQAAPYNEQFF

v_call: TRBV5-1
j_call: TRBJ2-7
d_call: -
clone_size: many
cdr3_nt: TGCGCCAGCAGCTTGGAATCGTCCAACGAGCAGTACTTC
cdr3_aa: CASSLESSNEQYF

v_call: TRBV4-3
j_call: TRBJ2-7
d_call: -
clone_size: many
cdr3_nt: TGCGCCAGCAGCCAAGATTTGGCCTCCTACGAGCAGTACTTC
cdr3_aa: CASSQDLASYEQYF

v_call: TRBV7-8
j_call: TRBJ1-5
d_call: -
clone_size: many
cdr3_nt: TGTGCCAGCAGTCAGCCCCCAGGGCAGCCCCAGCATTTT
cdr3_aa: CASSQPPGQPQHF

v_call: TRBV29-1
j_call: TRBJ1-2
d_call: TRBD1
clone_size: many
cdr3_nt: TGCAGCGTTGAAGATATGCAGGGGGCAAATAGTTTGTCCTATGGCTACACCTTC
cdr3_aa: CSVEDMQGANSLSYGYTF

v_call: TRBV27
j_call: TRBJ2-3
d_call: TRBD1
clone_size: many
cdr3_nt: TGTGCCAGCAGGGCCCGGGACAGTAACTACCTTGGCACAGATACGCAGTATTTT
cdr3_aa: CASRARDSNYLGTDTQYF

v_call: TRBV5-6
j_call: TRBJ2-4
d_call: TRBD1
clone_size: many
cdr3_nt: TGTGCCAGCAGCTTGAGGGACAGACGTGCCAAAAACATTCAGTACTTC
cdr3_aa: CASSLRDRRAKNIQYF

v_call: TRBV3-1
j_call: TRBJ1-1
d_call: -
clone_size: many
cdr3_nt: TGTGCCAGCAGCCATGGAAGGCAACTTAACGTTCACACTGAAGCTTTCTTT
cdr3_aa: CASSHGRQLNVHTEAFF

v_call: TRBV20-1
j_call: TRBJ2-5
d_call: -
clone_size: many
cdr3_nt: TGCAGTGCTAGAGATGGGACCTATCAAGAGACCCAGTACTTC
cdr3_aa: CSARDGTYQETQYF

v_call: TRBV29-1
j_call: TRBJ2-5
d_call: -
clone_size: many
cdr3_nt: TGCAGCGTTGAGGGTGGGGTAGTGGAGACCCAGTACTTC
cdr3_aa: CSVEGGVVETQYF

v_call: TRBV9
j_call: TRBJ2-1
d_call: -
clone_size: once
cdr3_nt: TGTGCCAGCAGCATCAAAAGCGGTATCGATGAGCAGTTCTTC
cdr3_aa: CASSIKSGIDEQFF

v_call: TRBV7-3
j_call: TRBJ1-1
d_call: -
clone_size: many
cdr3_nt: TGTGCCAGCAGCCACTATTCCTCTGAAGCTTTCTTT
cdr3_aa: CASSHYSSEAFF

v_call: TRBV7-2
j_call: TRBJ2-7
d_call: -
clone_size: many
cdr3_nt: TGTGCCAGCAGCTGGTGGGGGTTGGCAGGGCCCTACGAGCAGTACTTC
cdr3_aa: CASSWWGLAGPYEQYF

v_call: TRBV3-1
j_call: TRBJ2-5
d_call: TRBD1
clone_size: many
cdr3_nt: TGTGCCAGCAGTCATGGACAGGGGTCAAAAGAGACCCAGTACTTC
cdr3_aa: CASSHGQGSKETQYF

v_call: TRBV6-4
j_call: TRBJ1-2
d_call: TRBD1
clone_size: -
cdr3_nt: TGTCCCAGCAGTGAGGGACAGGGGGTCTATGGCTACACCTTC
cdr3_aa: CPSSEGQGVYGYTF

v_call: TRBV12-3/TRBV12-4
j_call: TRBJ1-4
d_call: -
clone_size: many
cdr3_nt: TGTGCCAGTCATGCGGGGGTCGGGGAAATGAGGGGGAAACTGTTTTTT
cdr3_aa: CASHAGVGEMRGKLFF

v_call: TRBV6-2/TRBV6-3
j_call: TRBJ2-5
d_call: -
clone_size: many
cdr3_nt: TGTGCCAGCAGCCGCCCTAACGACAAGGAGTACCCCGGCCAAGAGACCCAGTACTTC
cdr3_aa: CASSRPNDKEYPGQETQYF

v_call: TRBV7-9
j_call: TRBJ2-5
d_call: TRBD1
clone_size: many
cdr3_nt: TGTGCCAGCAGTTCCTTCCGGGACAGGCAAGAGACCCAGTACTTC
cdr3_aa: CASSSFRDRQETQYF

v_call: TRBV3-1
j_call: TRBJ1-2
d_call: -
clone_size: many
cdr3_nt: TGTGCCAGCAGCCAAGATATGCGGGTTGACTATGGCTACACCTTC
cdr3_aa: CASSQDMRVDYGYTF

v_call: TRBV6-5
j_call: TRBJ2-7
d_call: TRBD2
clone_size: many
cdr3_nt: TGTGCCAGCAGTTACTCGGGGGGGGGTTACGAGCAGTACTTC
cdr3_aa: CASSYSGGGYEQYF

v_call: TRBV7-2
j_call: TRBJ2-2
d_call: TRBD2
clone_size: many
cdr3_nt: TGTGCCAGCAGCGAGACCGGGACTAGCGGAAACACCGGGGAGCTGTTTTTT
cdr3_aa: CASSETGTSGNTGELFF

v_call: TRBV20-1
j_call: TRBJ2-1
d_call: TRBD2
clone_size: many
cdr3_nt: TGCAGTGCTAGTATCGGGACTAGCGTCTACAATGAGCAGTTCTTC
cdr3_aa: CSASIGTSVYNEQFF

v_call: TRBV29-1
j_call: TRBJ1-1
d_call: -
clone_size: many
cdr3_nt: TGCAGCGTTGATCTTGGGGCGCAGAACACTGAAGCTTTCTTT
cdr3_aa: CSVDLGAQNTEAFF

v_call: TRBV9
j_call: TRBJ1-1
d_call: -
clone_size: many
cdr3_nt: TGTGCCAGCAGCGCGGGACTGCTGAACACTGAAGCTTTCTTT
cdr3_aa: CASSAGLLNTEAFF

v_call: TRBV4-1
j_call: TRBJ1-5
d_call: -
clone_size: many
cdr3_nt: TGCGCCAGCAGCCAAGACAGTGGTAGCAATCAGCCCCAGCATTTT
cdr3_aa: CASSQDSGSNQPQHF

v_call: TRBV4-1
j_call: TRBJ2-1
d_call: -
clone_size: many
cdr3_nt: TGCGCCAGCAGCCAAGATCTCACGGGTTTTGAGCAGTTCTTC
cdr3_aa: CASSQDLTGFEQFF

v_call: TRBV7-8
j_call: TRBJ2-5
d_call: -
clone_size: -
cdr3_nt: TGTGCCAGCCAGCTTATACCTCAAGAGACCCAGTACTTC
cdr3_aa: CASQLIPQETQYF

v_call: TRBV7-2
j_call: TRBJ2-1
d_call: TRBD2
clone_size: many
cdr3_nt: TGTGCCAGCAGCGGAAGCGGGGGGGCCCTCAATGAGCAGTTCTTC
cdr3_aa: CASSGSGGALNEQFF

v_call: TRBV20-1
j_call: TRBJ2-7
d_call: -
clone_size: many
cdr3_nt: TGCAGTGCTAATCAGGACAGACCCTACGAGCAGTACTTC
cdr3_aa: CSANQDRPYEQYF

v_call: TRBV12-3/TRBV12-4
j_call: TRBJ1-1
d_call: -
clone_size: many
cdr3_nt: TGTGCCAGCAACCTAGGGGGAGAGAACACTGAAGCTTTCTTT
cdr3_aa: CASNLGGENTEAFF